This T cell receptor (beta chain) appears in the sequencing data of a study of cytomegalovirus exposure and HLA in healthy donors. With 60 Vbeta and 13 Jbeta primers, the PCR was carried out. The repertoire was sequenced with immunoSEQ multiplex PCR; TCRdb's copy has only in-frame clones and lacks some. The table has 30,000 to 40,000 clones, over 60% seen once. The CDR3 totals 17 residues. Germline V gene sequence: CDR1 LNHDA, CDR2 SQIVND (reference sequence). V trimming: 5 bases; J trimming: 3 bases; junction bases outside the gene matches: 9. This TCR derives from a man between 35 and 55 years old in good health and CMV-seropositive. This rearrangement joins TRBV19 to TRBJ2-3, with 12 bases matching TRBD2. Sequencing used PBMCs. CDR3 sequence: CASSPRTSGARTDTQYF. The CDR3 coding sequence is TGTGCCAGTAGTCCCCGGACTAGCGGGGCCAGGACAGATACGCAGTATTTT.